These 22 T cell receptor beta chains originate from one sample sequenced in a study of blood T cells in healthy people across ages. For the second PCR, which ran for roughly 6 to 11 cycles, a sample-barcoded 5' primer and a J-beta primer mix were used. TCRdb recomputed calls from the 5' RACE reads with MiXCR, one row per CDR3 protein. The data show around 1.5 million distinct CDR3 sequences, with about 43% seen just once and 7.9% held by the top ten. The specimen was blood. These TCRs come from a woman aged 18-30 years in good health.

As DNA, the CDR3 is TGCAGTGTCCTAGCGGGCGGGAGCTACGAGCAGTACTTC. It is translated as CSVLAGGSYEQYF. The chain couples TRBV20-1 to TRBJ2-7; TRBD2 agrees at 8 bases. The CDR3 totals 13 residues. The germline V gene encodes CDR1 DFQATT and CDR2 SNEGSKA (reference sequence). Trimming at V came to 7 bases and at J to 3 bases, leaving 8 bases not matched to a gene.

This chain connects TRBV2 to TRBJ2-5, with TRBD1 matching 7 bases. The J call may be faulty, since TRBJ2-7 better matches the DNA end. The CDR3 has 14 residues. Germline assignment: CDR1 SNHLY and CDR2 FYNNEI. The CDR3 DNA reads TGTGCCAGCAGTGAAGGGGGGACAGATTACGAGCAGTACTTC. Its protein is CASSEGGTDYEQYF.

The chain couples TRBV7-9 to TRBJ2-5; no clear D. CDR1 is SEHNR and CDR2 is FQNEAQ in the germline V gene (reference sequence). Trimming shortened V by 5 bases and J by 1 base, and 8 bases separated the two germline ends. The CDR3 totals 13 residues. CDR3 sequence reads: CASSAALQETQYF. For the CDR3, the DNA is TGTGCCAGCAGCGCGGCACTCCAAGAGACCCAGTACTTC.

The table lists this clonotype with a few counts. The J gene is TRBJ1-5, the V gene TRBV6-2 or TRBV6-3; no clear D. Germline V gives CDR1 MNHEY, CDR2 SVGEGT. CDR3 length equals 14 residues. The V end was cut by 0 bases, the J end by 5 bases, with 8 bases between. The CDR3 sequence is CASSYSGEDQPQHF. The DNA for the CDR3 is TGTGCCAGCAGTTACTCCGGAGAAGATCAGCCCCAGCATTTT.

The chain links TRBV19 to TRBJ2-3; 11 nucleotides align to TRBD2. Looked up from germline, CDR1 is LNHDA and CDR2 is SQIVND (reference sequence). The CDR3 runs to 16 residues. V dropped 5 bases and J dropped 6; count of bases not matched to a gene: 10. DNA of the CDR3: TGTGCCAGTAGTCCGGCCCTAGCGGGGGGTCCGGATACGCAGTATTTT. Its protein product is CASSPALAGGPDTQYF.

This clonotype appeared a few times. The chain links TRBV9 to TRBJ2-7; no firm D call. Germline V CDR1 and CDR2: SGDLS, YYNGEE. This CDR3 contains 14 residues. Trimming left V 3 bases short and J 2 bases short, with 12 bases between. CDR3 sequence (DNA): TGTGCCAGCAGCGGGGGTACAGAGACCTACGAGCAGTACTTC. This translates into CASSGGTETYEQYF.

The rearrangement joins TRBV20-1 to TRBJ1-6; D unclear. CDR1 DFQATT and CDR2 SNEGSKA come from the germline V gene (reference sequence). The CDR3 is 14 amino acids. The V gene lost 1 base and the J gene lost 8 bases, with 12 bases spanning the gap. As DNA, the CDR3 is TGCAGTGCTAGAGGCCACAATGTGGATTCACCCCTCCACTTT. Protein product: CSARGHNVDSPLHF.

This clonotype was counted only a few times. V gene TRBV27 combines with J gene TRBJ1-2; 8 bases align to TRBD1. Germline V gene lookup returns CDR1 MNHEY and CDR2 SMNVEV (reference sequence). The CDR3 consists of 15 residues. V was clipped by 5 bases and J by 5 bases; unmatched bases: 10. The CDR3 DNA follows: TGTGCCAGCAGTCCAGGACAGGGCTGGGGATATGGCTACACCTTC. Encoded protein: CASSPGQGWGYGYTF.

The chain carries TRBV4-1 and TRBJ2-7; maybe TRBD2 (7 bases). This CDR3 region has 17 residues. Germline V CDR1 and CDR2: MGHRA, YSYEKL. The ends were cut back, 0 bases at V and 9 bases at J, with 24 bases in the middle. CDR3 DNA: TGCGCCAGCAGCCAAGAGCGGGGGCGCTCGGTCTTGGTCGGGCAGTACTTC. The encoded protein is CASSQERGRSVLVGQYF.

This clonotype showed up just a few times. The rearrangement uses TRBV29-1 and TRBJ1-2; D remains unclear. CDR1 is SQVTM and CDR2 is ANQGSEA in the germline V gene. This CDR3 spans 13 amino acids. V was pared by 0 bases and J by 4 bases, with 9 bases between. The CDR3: CSVEDSGLYGYTF. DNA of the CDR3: TGCAGCGTTGAAGATTCGGGTCTCTATGGCTACACCTTC.

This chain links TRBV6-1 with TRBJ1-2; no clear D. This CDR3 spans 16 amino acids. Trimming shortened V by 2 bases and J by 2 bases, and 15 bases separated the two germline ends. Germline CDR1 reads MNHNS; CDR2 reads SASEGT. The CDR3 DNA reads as TGTGCCAGCAGTGAAATCTTTGGAGTTTCGAACTATGGCTACACCTTC. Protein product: CASSEIFGVSNYGYTF.

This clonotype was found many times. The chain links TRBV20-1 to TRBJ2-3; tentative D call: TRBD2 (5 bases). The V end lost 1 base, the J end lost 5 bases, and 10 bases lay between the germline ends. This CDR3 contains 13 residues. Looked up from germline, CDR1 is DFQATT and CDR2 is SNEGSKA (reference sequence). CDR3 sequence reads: CSARVLAGDTQYF. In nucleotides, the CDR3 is TGCAGTGCTAGAGTGCTAGCAGGAGATACGCAGTATTTT.

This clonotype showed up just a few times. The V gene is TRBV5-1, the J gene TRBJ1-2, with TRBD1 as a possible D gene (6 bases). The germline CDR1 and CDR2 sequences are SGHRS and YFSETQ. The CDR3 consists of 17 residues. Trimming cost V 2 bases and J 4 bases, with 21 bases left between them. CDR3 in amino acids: CASSFWRSTGESYGYTF. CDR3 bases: TGCGCCAGCAGCTTTTGGCGGTCGACAGGAGAATCCTATGGCTACACCTTC. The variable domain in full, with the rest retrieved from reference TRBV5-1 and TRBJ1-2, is KAGVTQTPRYLIKTRGQQVTLSCSPISGHRSVSWYQQTPGQGLQFLFEYFSETQRNKGNFPGRFSGRQFSNSRSEMNVSTLELGDSALYLCASSFWRSTGESYGYTFGSGTRLTVV.

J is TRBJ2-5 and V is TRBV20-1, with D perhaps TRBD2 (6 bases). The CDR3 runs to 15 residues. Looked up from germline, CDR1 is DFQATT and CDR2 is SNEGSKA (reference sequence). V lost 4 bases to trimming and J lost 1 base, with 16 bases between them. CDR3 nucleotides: TGCAGTGCTAACCGGGTAGCGGAGTTCCAAGAGACCCAGTACTTC. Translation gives CSANRVAEFQETQYF.

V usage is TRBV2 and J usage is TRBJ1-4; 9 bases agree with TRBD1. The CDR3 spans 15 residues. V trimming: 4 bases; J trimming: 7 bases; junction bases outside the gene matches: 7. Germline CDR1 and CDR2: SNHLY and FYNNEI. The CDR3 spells CASSGGTGSGEKLFF. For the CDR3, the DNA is TGTGCCAGCAGTGGAGGGACAGGGTCGGGTGAAAAACTGTTTTTT.

In nucleotides, the CDR3 is TGTGCCAGCAGCTACCTGACAGGGGAGACCTACGAGCAGTACTTC. This sequence encodes CASSYLTGETYEQYF. The chain carries TRBV6-2 or TRBV6-3 and TRBJ2-7; 8 bases align to TRBD1. The CDR3 totals 15 residues. J lost 2 bases, V lost 6 bases, and 9 bases had no gene match. Germline V gives CDR1 MNHEY, CDR2 SVGEGT.

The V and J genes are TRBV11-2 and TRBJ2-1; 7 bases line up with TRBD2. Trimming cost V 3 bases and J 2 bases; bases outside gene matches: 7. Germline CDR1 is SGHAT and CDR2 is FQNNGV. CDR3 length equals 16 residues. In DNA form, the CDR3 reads TGTGCCAGCAGCTTCCTAGCGGTAACCGCCTACAATGAGCAGTTCTTC. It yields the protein CASSFLAVTAYNEQFF.

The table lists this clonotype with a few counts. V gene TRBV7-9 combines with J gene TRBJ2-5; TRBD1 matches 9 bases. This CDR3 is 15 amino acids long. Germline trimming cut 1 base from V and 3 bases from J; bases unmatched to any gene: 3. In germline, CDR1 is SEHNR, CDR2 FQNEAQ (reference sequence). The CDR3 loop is CASSLGDRAEETQYF. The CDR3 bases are TGTGCCAGCAGCTTAGGGGACAGGGCTGAAGAGACCCAGTACTTC. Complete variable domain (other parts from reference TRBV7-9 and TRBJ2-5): DTGVSQNPRHKITKRGQNVTFRCDPISEHNRLYWYRQTLGQGPEFLTYFQNEAQLEKSRLLSDRFSAERPKGSFSTLEIQRTEQGDSAMYLCASSLGDRAEETQYFGPGTRLLVL.

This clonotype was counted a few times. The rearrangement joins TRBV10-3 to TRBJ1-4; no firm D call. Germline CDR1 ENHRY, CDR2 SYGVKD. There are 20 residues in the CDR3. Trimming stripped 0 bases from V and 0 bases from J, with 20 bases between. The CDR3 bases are TGTGCCATCAGTGAGTCCCCATTCACCGGACCGCTCTCAACTAATGAAAAACTGTTTTTT. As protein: CAISESPFTGPLSTNEKLFF.

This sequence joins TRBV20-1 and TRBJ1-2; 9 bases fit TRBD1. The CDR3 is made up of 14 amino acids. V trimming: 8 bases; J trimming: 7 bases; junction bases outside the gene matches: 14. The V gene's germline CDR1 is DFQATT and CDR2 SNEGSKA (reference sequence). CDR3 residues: CSTGPGTGFGGYTF. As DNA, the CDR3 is TGCAGTACAGGTCCCGGGACAGGGTTTGGTGGCTACACCTTC.

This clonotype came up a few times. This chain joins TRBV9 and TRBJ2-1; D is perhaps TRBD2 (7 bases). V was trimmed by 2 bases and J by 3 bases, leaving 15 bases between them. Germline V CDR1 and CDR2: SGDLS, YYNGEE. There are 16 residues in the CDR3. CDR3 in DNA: TGTGCCAGCAGCGTTCGCCCGGGGGGCAACTACAATGAGCAGTTCTTC. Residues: CASSVRPGGNYNEQFF.

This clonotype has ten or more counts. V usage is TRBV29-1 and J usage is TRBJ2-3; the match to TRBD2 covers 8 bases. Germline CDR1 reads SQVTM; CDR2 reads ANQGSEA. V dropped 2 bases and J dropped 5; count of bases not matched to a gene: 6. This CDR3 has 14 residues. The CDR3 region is CSVERAGGGDTQYF. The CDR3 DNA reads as TGCAGCGTTGAAAGGGCGGGAGGCGGAGATACGCAGTATTTT.